This TCR beta chain was found in a study of T-cell memory formation after mild COVID-19. TCRdb reprocessed the 5' RACE reads with MiXCR, giving one entry per CDR3 protein. This repertoire shows around 190,000 distinct CDR3 sequences, roughly 20% found once; its top ten account for roughly 3.9%. This clonotype was detected a few times. The length of the CDR3 is 15 residues. The germline V gene has CDR1 SGHTA and CDR2 FQGNSA. V shed 5 bases and J 4 bases; nucleotides not matched to a gene: 8. The sequence came from a man between 18 and 35 years old who had mild COVID-19 (a few samples of this study predate the infection). Cell type and time point are not known. The chain uses TRBV7-2 and TRBJ2-1, with 7 bases identical to TRBD1. Specimen: PBMCs or a T cell subset sorted from them (not recorded which). In nucleotides, the CDR3 is TGTGCCAGCAGCCCTCGGGACAGCCAATACAATGAGCAGTTCTTC. This gives the protein CASSPRDSQYNEQFF.